This T cell receptor (beta chain) stems from a study of CD8 T cells in Susac syndrome. Study-wide results and limits: The relatively small number of individuals in the TCR sequencing and HLA analysis was acknowledged by the study.

Random hexamers served to reverse transcribe roughly 0.45 to 1 ug RNA. Amplification of TCR beta CDR3 across 54 Vbeta and 13 Jbeta was performed with immunoSEQ multiplex PCR. A single record per CDR3 protein comes from TCRdb applying MiXCR to the immunoSEQ multiplex PCR reads. The data contain about 430,000 distinct CDR3 sequences, around 85% of them singletons. The CDR3 sequence is 13 residues long. From germline, CDR1 is DFQATT and CDR2 SNEGSKA (reference sequence). Trimming took 5 bases from V and 2 from J; bases not matched to a gene: 4. As regards this clonotype: Its antigen is as yet unknown.

V usage is TRBV20-1 and J usage is TRBJ2-3; 7 bases agree with TRBD2. What was sequenced was CD8+ T cells from PBMCs. The receptor's source is a human donor with multiple sclerosis. CDR3 DNA: TGCAGTGCTGACAGACTAGCCACAGATACGCAGTATTTT. Encoded protein: CSADRLATDTQYF.